Listed below are T cell receptor beta chains from one sample, sequenced in a study of response to subunit inactivated influenza vaccine. TCRdb redid the calling of the RT-PCR reads with MiXCR, one entry per CDR3 protein. The table includes 650,000 to 800,000 distinct CDR3 sequences, 11% to 15% detected once. The sample here was PBMCs from blood, taken approximately 15 days before vaccination. Receptors were obtained from a middle-aged man who received an inactivated influenza vaccine. The CDR3 runs from the conserved cysteine through the conserved F or W. D genes are given only for firm matches. The listing skips clone size in some rows; elsewhere it reads once, few, many or a size class.

J gene: TRBJ1-2; V gene: TRBV10-3; clone size: NA; D gene: NA; CDR3 DNA: TGTGCCATCAGTGAGTCGGGCGGAGTCTATGGCTACACCTTC; CDR3 protein: CAISESGGVYGYTF
J gene: TRBJ2-7; V gene: TRBV7-8; clone size: NA; D gene: NA; CDR3 DNA: TGTGCCAGCAGCTCTAATGTAGGTAGTTACGAGCAGTACTTC; CDR3 protein: CASSSNVGSYEQYF
J gene: TRBJ2-7; V gene: TRBV29-1; clone size: many; D gene: NA; CDR3 DNA: TGCAGCGTTGAAGCAGGGAACAGCTACGAGCAGTACTTC; CDR3 protein: CSVEAGNSYEQYF
J gene: TRBJ1-4; V gene: TRBV20-1; clone size: NA; D gene: NA; CDR3 DNA: TGCAGTGCACGGGCCTATAATGAAAAACTGTTTTTT; CDR3 protein: CSARAYNEKLFF
J gene: TRBJ2-1; V gene: TRBV4-2; clone size: NA; D gene: NA; CDR3 DNA: TGTGCCAGCAGCCAAGTGACTAGCAATGAGCAGTTCTTC; CDR3 protein: CASSQVTSNEQFF
J gene: TRBJ2-4; V gene: TRBV18; clone size: NA; D gene: TRBD1; CDR3 DNA: TGTGCCAGCTCATCCAGGACAGGCACAGACATTCAGTACTTC; CDR3 protein: CASSSRTGTDIQYF
J gene: TRBJ1-3; V gene: TRBV29-1; clone size: NA; D gene: TRBD1; CDR3 DNA: TGCAGCGTTCAACGACAGGGCCACTCTGGAAACACCATATATTTT; CDR3 protein: CSVQRQGHSGNTIYF
J gene: TRBJ1-5; V gene: TRBV5-5; clone size: NA; D gene: NA; CDR3 DNA: TGTGCCAGCAGCTACCACGTTGGACTAAACGAGCCCCAGCATTTT; CDR3 protein: CASSYHVGLNEPQHF
J gene: TRBJ2-1; V gene: TRBV18; clone size: few; D gene: NA; CDR3 DNA: TGTGCCAGCTCACCCGCGCGACCTAATGAGCAGTTCTTC; CDR3 protein: CASSPARPNEQFF
J gene: TRBJ1-1; V gene: TRBV7-9; clone size: many; D gene: NA; CDR3 DNA: TGTGCCAGCAGCTTAGAGGGGGGCATGAACACTGAAGCTTTCTTT; CDR3 protein: CASSLEGGMNTEAFF
J gene: TRBJ1-4; V gene: TRBV19; clone size: NA; D gene: NA; CDR3 DNA: TGTGCCAGTAGTTCACTTCAGGGAGTGAATGAAAAACTGTTTTTT; CDR3 protein: CASSSLQGVNEKLFF
J gene: TRBJ1-5; V gene: TRBV20-1; clone size: NA; D gene: NA; CDR3 DNA: TGCAGTGCTCCTTGGCCAGGGGACTATAGCAATCAGCCCCAGCATTTT; CDR3 protein: CSAPWPGDYSNQPQHF
J gene: TRBJ2-7; V gene: TRBV6-5; clone size: few; D gene: NA; CDR3 DNA: TGTGCCAGCAGTACCGATGAGGGGAGCTCCTACGAGCAGTACTTC; CDR3 protein: CASSTDEGSSYEQYF
J gene: TRBJ2-7; V gene: TRBV6-2/TRBV6-3; clone size: NA; D gene: NA; CDR3 DNA: TGTGCCAGCAGTTACTCGAATACGGGACAAGCACTCTACGAGCAGTACTTC; CDR3 protein: CASSYSNTGQALYEQYF
J gene: TRBJ2-3; V gene: TRBV28; clone size: many; D gene: NA; CDR3 DNA: TGTGCCAGCAGTAGGGGGAGCGCAGATACGCAGTATTTT; CDR3 protein: CASSRGSADTQYF
J gene: TRBJ2-1; V gene: TRBV3-1; clone size: NA; D gene: NA; CDR3 DNA: TGTGCCAGCAGCCCAATGCATAGCGGCTTTGAGCAGTTCTTC; CDR3 protein: CASSPMHSGFEQFF
J gene: TRBJ2-1; V gene: TRBV7-2; clone size: few; D gene: NA; CDR3 DNA: TGTGCCAGCAGCTCCCCGGGCTTCTACAATGAGCAGTTCTTC; CDR3 protein: CASSSPGFYNEQFF
J gene: TRBJ1-2; V gene: TRBV18; clone size: many; D gene: NA; CDR3 DNA: TGTGCCAGCTCACCACTCAAAGATGGCTACACCTTC; CDR3 protein: CASSPLKDGYTF
J gene: TRBJ1-2; V gene: TRBV12-3/TRBV12-4; clone size: many; D gene: TRBD1; CDR3 DNA: TGTGCCAGCAGTCCCGGGACAGGGGGTTCCTATGGCTACACCTTC; CDR3 protein: CASSPGTGGSYGYTF
J gene: TRBJ2-7; V gene: TRBV4-2; clone size: few; D gene: NA; CDR3 DNA: TGTGCCAGCAGCCCCGGGACTCTCTCTGCCTACGAGCAGTACTTC; CDR3 protein: CASSPGTLSAYEQYF
J gene: TRBJ2-7; V gene: TRBV11-2; clone size: many; D gene: TRBD2; CDR3 DNA: TGTGCCAGCAGCCGAGGAAGCGGGGGCTACGAGCAGTACTTC; CDR3 protein: CASSRGSGGYEQYF
J gene: TRBJ2-7; V gene: TRBV5-1; clone size: few; D gene: NA; CDR3 DNA: TGCGCCAGCAGCTTCGAGAGGGCCGGGTACGAGCAGTACTTC; CDR3 protein: CASSFERAGYEQYF
J gene: TRBJ1-2; V gene: TRBV27; clone size: NA; D gene: NA; CDR3 DNA: TGTGCCAGCAGTGACTTCAGGGCCGGCTACACCTTC; CDR3 protein: CASSDFRAGYTF
J gene: TRBJ2-3; V gene: TRBV5-8; clone size: NA; D gene: NA; CDR3 DNA: TGTGCCAGCAGCCCGACGGTAAATACGCAGTATTTT; CDR3 protein: CASSPTVNTQYF
J gene: TRBJ2-3; V gene: TRBV4-1; clone size: NA; D gene: NA; CDR3 DNA: TGCGCCAGCAGCCGGAGTAGCTGGGTTTCAGATACGCAGTATTTT; CDR3 protein: CASSRSSWVSDTQYF
J gene: TRBJ2-1; V gene: TRBV28; clone size: NA; D gene: NA; CDR3 DNA: TGTGCCAGCTCGCGGGCGGAAGAGTACAATGAGCAGTTCTTC; CDR3 protein: CASSRAEEYNEQFF
J gene: TRBJ2-5; V gene: TRBV7-2; clone size: many; D gene: TRBD2; CDR3 DNA: TGTGCCAGCAGCCGACCGGGACTAGCGGGAGAGACCCAGTACTTC; CDR3 protein: CASSRPGLAGETQYF
J gene: TRBJ2-2; V gene: TRBV6-5; clone size: few; D gene: NA; CDR3 DNA: TGTGCCAGCAGTTTGGGGGCAACGGACACCGGGGAGCTGTTTTTT; CDR3 protein: CASSLGATDTGELFF
J gene: TRBJ2-3; V gene: TRBV10-3; clone size: NA; D gene: TRBD2; CDR3 DNA: TGTGCCCCTGACCCGATAAAGGGACTAACTGCAGATACGCAGTATTTT; CDR3 protein: CAPDPIKGLTADTQYF
J gene: TRBJ2-7; V gene: TRBV14; clone size: NA; D gene: NA; CDR3 DNA: TGTGCCAGCAGCCAAGACCCACGGATCTCCTACGAGCAGTACTTC; CDR3 protein: CASSQDPRISYEQYF
J gene: TRBJ2-7; V gene: TRBV7-2; clone size: NA; D gene: TRBD2; CDR3 DNA: TGTGCCAGCAGCACCCAGCGGGGCTCCTACGAGCAGTACTTC; CDR3 protein: CASSTQRGSYEQYF
J gene: TRBJ2-1; V gene: TRBV5-1; clone size: many; D gene: NA; CDR3 DNA: TGCGCCAGCAGCTTGTATCCGGGAAATGAGCAGTTCTTC; CDR3 protein: CASSLYPGNEQFF
J gene: TRBJ1-5; V gene: TRBV12-3/TRBV12-4; clone size: many; D gene: TRBD1; CDR3 DNA: TGTGCCAGCAGTTTATCCGGACAGGGTGATCAGCCCCAGCATTTT; CDR3 protein: CASSLSGQGDQPQHF
J gene: TRBJ2-2; V gene: TRBV14; clone size: few; D gene: NA; CDR3 DNA: TGTGCCAGCAGCCAAGCGCCGTTGCGGGTCACCGGGGAGCTGTTTTTT; CDR3 protein: CASSQAPLRVTGELFF
J gene: TRBJ2-1; V gene: TRBV11-2; clone size: many; D gene: NA; CDR3 DNA: TGTGCCAGCAGCTTAGCGGGGAGGTACAATGAGCAGTTCTTC; CDR3 protein: CASSLAGRYNEQFF
J gene: TRBJ1-3; V gene: TRBV28; clone size: few; D gene: NA; CDR3 DNA: TGTGCCAGCAGTTTATTGGCGGGCTCTGGAAACACCATATATTTT; CDR3 protein: CASSLLAGSGNTIYF
J gene: TRBJ2-7; V gene: TRBV20-1; clone size: many; D gene: TRBD2; CDR3 DNA: TGCAGTGCTAGAGCAGCGGGAGGGCCCCACGAGCAGTACTTC; CDR3 protein: CSARAAGGPHEQYF
J gene: TRBJ2-1; V gene: TRBV28; clone size: many; D gene: TRBD1; CDR3 DNA: TGTGCCAGCAGTAGGCCATCAGGGGGCGCGGGAAATGAGCAGTTCTTC; CDR3 protein: CASSRPSGGAGNEQFF